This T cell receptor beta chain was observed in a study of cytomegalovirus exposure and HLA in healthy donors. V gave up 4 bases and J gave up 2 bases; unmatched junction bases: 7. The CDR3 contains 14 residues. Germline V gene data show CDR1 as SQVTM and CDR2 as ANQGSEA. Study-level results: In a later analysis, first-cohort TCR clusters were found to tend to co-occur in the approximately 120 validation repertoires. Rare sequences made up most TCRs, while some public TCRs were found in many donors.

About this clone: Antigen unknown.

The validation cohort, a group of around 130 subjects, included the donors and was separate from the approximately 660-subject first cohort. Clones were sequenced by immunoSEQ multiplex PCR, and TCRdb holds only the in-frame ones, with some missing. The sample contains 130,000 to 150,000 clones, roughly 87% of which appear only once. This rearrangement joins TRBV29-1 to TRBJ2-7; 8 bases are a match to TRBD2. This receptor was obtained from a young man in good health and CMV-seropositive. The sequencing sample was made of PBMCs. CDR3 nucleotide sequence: TGCAGCGTTGCCCGAACTAGCGGAACCTACGAGCAGTACTTC. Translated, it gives CSVARTSGTYEQYF.